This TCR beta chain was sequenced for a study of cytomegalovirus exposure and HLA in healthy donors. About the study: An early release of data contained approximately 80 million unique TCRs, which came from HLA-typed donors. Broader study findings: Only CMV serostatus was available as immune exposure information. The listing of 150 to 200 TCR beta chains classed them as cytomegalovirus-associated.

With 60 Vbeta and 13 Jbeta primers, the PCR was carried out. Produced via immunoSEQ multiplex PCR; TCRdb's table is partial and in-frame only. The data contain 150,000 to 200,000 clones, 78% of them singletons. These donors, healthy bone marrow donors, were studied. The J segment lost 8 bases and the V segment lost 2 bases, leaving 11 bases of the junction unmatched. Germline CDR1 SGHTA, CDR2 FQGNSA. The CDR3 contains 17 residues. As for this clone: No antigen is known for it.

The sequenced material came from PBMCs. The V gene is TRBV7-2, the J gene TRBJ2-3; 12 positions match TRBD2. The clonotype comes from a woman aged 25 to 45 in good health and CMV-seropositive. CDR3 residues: CASSLPPLLAGGSTQYF. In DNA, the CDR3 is TGTGCCAGCAGCTTACCCCCCCTACTAGCGGGAGGCTCTACGCAGTATTTT.